This TCR beta chain was recovered during a study of T cells in Graves' hyperthyroidism and ophthalmopathy. Study observations and caveats: Using 13 V-J features, a model discriminated ophthalmopathy from stable hyperthyroidism. The model's output predicted ophthalmopathy at a median of roughly seven months prior to onset.

Using RNA transcripts as the source, TCR beta CDR3 regions were amplified. HTBI primers drove first-round RT-PCR of the TCR CDR3. TCRdb reprocessed the multiplex PCR reads with MiXCR, giving one entry per CDR3 protein. The sample lists more than 500,000 distinct CDR3 sequences; roughly 45% were seen once. As concerns this clonotype: Its antigen is currently unknown.

Sequences were obtained from peripheral blood or thyroid tissue (not recorded which). This TCR derives from an adult woman with Graves' disease, either hyperthyroidism or ophthalmopathy (not recorded which).

CDR3 nucleotides: TGTGCCAGCAGCCAAGATAGGGCTAGCGGGAGCCTGGAGACCCAGTACTTC. Translated: CASSQDRASGSLETQYF. The chain is built from TRBV9 and TRBJ2-5; 10 bases are a match to TRBD2. CDR3 length: 17 amino acids. CDR1 and CDR2 from the germline V gene are SGDLS and YYNGEE. With 4 bases clipped from V and 5 bases from J, the junction kept 14 bases outside the gene matches.